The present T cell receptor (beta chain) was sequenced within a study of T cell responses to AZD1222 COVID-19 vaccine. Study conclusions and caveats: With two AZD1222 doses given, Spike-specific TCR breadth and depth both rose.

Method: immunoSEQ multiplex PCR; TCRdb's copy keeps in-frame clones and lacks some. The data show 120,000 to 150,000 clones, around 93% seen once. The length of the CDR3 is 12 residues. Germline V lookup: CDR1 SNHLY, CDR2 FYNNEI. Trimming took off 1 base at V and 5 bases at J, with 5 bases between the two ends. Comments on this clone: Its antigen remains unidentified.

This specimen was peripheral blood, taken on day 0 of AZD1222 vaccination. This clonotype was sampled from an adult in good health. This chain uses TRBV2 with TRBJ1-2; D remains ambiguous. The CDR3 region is CASSEGNYGYTF. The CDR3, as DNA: TGTGCCAGCAGTGAAGGGAATTATGGCTACACCTTC.